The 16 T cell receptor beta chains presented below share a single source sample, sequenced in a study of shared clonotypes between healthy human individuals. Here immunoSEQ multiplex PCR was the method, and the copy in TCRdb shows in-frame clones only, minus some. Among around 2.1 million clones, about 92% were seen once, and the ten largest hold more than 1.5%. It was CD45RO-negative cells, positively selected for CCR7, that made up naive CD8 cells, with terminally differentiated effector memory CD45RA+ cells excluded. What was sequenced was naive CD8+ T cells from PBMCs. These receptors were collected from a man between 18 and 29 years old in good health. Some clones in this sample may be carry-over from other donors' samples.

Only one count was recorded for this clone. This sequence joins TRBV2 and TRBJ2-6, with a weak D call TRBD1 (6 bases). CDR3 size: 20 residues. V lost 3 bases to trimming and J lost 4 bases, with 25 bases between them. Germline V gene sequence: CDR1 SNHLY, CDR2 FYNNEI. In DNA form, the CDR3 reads TGTGCCAGCAGTGAGTCCAGCTTGGCAGGGGCCGACGTCGGGGCCAACGTCCTGACTTTC. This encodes CASSESSLAGADVGANVLTF.

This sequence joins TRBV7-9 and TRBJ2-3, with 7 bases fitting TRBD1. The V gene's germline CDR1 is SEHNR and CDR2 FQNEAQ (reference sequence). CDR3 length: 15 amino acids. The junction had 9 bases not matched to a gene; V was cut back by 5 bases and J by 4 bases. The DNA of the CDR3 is TGTGCCAGCAGCCATACAGGGGAGAGTGCAGATACGCAGTATTTT. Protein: CASSHTGESADTQYF.

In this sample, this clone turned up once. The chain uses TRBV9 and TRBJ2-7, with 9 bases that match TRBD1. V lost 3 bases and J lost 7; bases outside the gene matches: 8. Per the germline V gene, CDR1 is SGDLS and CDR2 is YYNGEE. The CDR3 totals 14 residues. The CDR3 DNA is TGTGCCAGCAGCGCAGGGACAGGGTTTAGAGAGCAGTACTTC. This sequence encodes CASSAGTGFREQYF.

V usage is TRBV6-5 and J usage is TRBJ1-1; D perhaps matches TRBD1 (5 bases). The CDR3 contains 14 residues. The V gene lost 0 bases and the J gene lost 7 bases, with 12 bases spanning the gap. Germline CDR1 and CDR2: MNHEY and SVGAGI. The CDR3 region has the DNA TGTGCCAGCAGTTACTCGCCGAGAAGGGGTGAAGCTTTCTTT. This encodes CASSYSPRRGEAFF.

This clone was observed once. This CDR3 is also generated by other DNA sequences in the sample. CDR3 region: CASSFGAGAYEQYF. The CDR3 DNA reads TGTGCCAGCAGTTTCGGAGCGGGGGCCTACGAGCAGTACTTC. This chain connects TRBV27 to TRBJ2-7; 8 bases agree with TRBD2. This CDR3 comprises 14 residues. V trimming: 3 bases; J trimming: 2 bases; junction bases outside the gene matches: 3. From germline, CDR1 is MNHEY and CDR2 SMNVEV (reference sequence).

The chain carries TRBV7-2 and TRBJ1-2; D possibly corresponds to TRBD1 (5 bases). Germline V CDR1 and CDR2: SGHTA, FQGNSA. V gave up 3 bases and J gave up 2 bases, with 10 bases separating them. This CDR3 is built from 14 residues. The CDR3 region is CASSFQGLNYGYTF. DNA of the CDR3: TGTGCCAGCAGCTTTCAGGGATTGAACTATGGCTACACCTTC.

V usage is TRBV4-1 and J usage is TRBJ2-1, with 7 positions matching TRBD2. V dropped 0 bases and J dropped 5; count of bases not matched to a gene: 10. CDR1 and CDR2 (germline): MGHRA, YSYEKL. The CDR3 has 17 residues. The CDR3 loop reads CASSQEVSGRMDNEQFF. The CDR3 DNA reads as TGCGCCAGCAGCCAAGAAGTGTCCGGGAGGATGGACAATGAGCAGTTCTTC.

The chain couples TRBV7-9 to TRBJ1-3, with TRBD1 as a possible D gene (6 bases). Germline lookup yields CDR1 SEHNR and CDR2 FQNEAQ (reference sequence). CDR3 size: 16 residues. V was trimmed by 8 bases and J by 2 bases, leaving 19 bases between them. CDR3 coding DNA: TGTGCCAGCCGCCCAAGGGGGGGAGGGACTGGAAACACCATATATTTT. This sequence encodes CASRPRGGGTGNTIYF.

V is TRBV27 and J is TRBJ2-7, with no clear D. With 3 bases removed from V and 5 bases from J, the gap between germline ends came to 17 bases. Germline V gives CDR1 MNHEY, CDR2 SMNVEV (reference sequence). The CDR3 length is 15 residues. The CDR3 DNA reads TGTGCCAGCAGTTTGGTCGCCAACTCGGTCCACGAGCAGTACTTC. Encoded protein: CASSLVANSVHEQYF.

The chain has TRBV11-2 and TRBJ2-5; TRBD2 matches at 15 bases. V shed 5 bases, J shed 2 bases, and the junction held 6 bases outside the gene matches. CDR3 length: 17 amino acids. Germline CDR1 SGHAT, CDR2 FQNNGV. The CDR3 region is CASSDPGLAGGQETQYF. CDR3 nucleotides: TGTGCCAGCAGCGATCCGGGACTAGCGGGAGGACAAGAGACCCAGTACTTC.

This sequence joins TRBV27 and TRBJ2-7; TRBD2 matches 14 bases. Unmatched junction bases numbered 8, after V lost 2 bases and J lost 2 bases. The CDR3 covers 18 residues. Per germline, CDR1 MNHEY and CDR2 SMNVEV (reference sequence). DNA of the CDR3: TGTGCCAGCAGTTTACGCCCCCTGACTAGCGGGAGGGCCTACGAGCAGTACTTC. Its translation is CASSLRPLTSGRAYEQYF.

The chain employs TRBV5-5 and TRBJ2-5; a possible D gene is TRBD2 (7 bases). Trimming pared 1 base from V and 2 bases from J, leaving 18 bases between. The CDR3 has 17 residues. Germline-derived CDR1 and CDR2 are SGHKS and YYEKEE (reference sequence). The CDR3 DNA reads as TGTGCCAGCAGCTTGTACCCAGGGGAGGGTGGTCAAGAGACCCAGTACTTC. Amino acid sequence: CASSLYPGEGGQETQYF. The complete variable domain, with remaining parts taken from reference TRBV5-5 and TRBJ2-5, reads DAGVTQSPTHLIKTRGQQVTLRCSPISGHKSVSWYQQVLGQGPQFIFQYYEKEERGRGNFPDRFSARQFPNYSSELNVNALLLGDSALYLCASSLYPGEGGQETQYFGPGTRLLVL.

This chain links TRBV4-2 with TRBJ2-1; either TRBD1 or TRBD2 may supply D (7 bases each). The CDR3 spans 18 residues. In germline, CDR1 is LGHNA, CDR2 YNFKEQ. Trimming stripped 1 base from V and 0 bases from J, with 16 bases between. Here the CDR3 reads CASSQGGRGRSSYNEQFF. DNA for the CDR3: TGTGCCAGCAGCCAAGGTGGGAGGGGGCGAAGCTCCTACAATGAGCAGTTCTTC.

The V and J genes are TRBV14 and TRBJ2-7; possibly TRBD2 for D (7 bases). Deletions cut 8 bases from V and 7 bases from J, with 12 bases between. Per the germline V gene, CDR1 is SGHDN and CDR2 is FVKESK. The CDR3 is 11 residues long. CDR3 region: CASSRGGEQYF. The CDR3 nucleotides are TGTGCCAGCTCAAGGGGGGGTGAGCAGTACTTC.

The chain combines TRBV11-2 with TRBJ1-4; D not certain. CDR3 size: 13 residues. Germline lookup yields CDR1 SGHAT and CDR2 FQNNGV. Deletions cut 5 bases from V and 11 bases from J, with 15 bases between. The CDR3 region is CASSQGWVDKLFF. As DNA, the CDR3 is TGTGCCAGCAGCCAAGGATGGGTGGATAAACTGTTTTTT.

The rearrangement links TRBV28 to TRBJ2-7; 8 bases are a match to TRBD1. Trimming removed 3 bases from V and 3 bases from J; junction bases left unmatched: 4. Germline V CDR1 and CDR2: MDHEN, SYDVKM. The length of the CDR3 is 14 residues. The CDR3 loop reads CASSFSQGDYEQYF. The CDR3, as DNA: TGTGCCAGCAGTTTCTCACAGGGGGACTACGAGCAGTACTTC.